The 28 T cell receptor beta chains listed next were all sequenced from one sample in a study of patients and donors after allogeneic stem cell transplantation. TCRdb passed the RT-PCR reads through MiXCR, listing each CDR3 protein once. The sample records 95,000 to 120,000 distinct CDR3 sequences, 35% being singletons. Material: blood, either unsorted or a sorted T cell fraction (not recorded which). The receptor source for this set is a human donor who was either an allogeneic HSCT recipient or a stem cell or donor lymphocyte infusion donor (not recorded which). It is not recorded whose cells these are; they may come from a transplant donor.

V is TRBV13 and J is TRBJ2-1; D is uncertain. Trimming removed 2 bases from V and 10 bases from J, with 12 bases in between. CDR3 length: 13 residues. Germline-derived CDR1 and CDR2 are PRHDT and FYEKMQ (reference sequence). The CDR3 DNA follows: TGTGCCAGCAGCTTAAAGTTACGGCGGGAGCAGTTCTTC. This translates into CASSLKLRREQFF. The whole variable domain, remainder taken from reference TRBV13 and TRBJ2-1, is AAGVIQSPRHLIKEKRETATLKCYPIPRHDTVYWYQQGPGQDPQFLISFYEKMQSDKGSIPDRFSAQQFSDYHSELNMSSLELGDSALYFCASSLKLRREQFFGPGTRLTVL.

The genes are TRBV20-1 and TRBJ2-4; D is perhaps TRBD1 (5 bases). Germline CDR1 DFQATT, CDR2 SNEGSKA (reference sequence). This CDR3 is built from 14 residues. Trimming shortened V by 5 bases and J by 5 bases, and 16 bases separated the two germline ends. CDR3 in DNA: TGCAGTGCTCGGCAGGGTTTAGAACAAAACATTCAGTACTTC. It specifies CSARQGLEQNIQYF.

This clonotype was detected a few times. Here the CDR3 reads CASSLTAGHGYTF. The CDR3 DNA follows: TGTGCCAGCAGCTTAACGGCGGGGCACGGCTACACCTTC. J is TRBJ1-2 and V is TRBV27; TRBD1 is a possible D gene (5 bases). Germline V gene data show CDR1 as MNHEY and CDR2 as SMNVEV (reference sequence). The CDR3 consists of 13 residues. With 6 bases removed from V and 8 bases from J, the gap between germline ends came to 16 bases.

The V call is TRBV19, the J call TRBJ1-5; 11 nucleotides line up with TRBD1. Germline V gene lookup returns CDR1 LNHDA and CDR2 SQIVND (reference sequence). V trimming: 10 bases; J trimming: 9 bases; junction bases outside the gene matches: 11. The CDR3 loop spans 14 amino acids. The DNA of the CDR3 is TGTGCCACCCGGGACAGGGGGGCCTCGGGGCCCCAGCATTTT. Its translation is CATRDRGASGPQHF.

V and J are TRBV3-1 and TRBJ2-1, with D possibly TRBD1 on 6 matching bases. Germline assignment: CDR1 LGHDT and CDR2 YNNKEL (reference sequence). V gave up 4 bases and J gave up 7 bases, with 14 bases separating them. The CDR3 spans 14 residues. CDR3 protein: CASSLSGVLNEQFF. The DNA for the CDR3 is TGTGCCAGCAGCCTCTCAGGGGTTCTGAATGAGCAGTTCTTC.

This chain joins TRBV5-1 and TRBJ2-7, with 13 bases fitting TRBD2. The CDR3 covers 15 residues. J was trimmed by 5 bases and V by 6 bases; bases with no gene match: 8. Germline loops: CDR1 SGHRS, CDR2 YFSETQ. The CDR3 DNA follows: TGCGCCAGCACCTCGGGACTAGCGGGAAGGAACGAGCAGTACTTC. Translation gives CASTSGLAGRNEQYF. Full variable domain (remainder filled in from reference TRBV5-1 and TRBJ2-7): KAGVTQTPRYLIKTRGQQVTLSCSPISGHRSVSWYQQTPGQGLQFLFEYFSETQRNKGNFPGRFSGRQFSNSRSEMNVSTLELGDSALYLCASTSGLAGRNEQYFGPGTRLTVT.

The sample holds a few counts of this clonotype. The genes are TRBV6-2 or TRBV6-3 and TRBJ1-5, with a tentative D call TRBD1 (6 bases). Trimming removed 2 bases from V and 6 bases from J, with 17 bases in between. The CDR3 runs 16 residues. CDR1 is MNHEY, CDR2 SVGEGT, per germline. CDR3 sequence (DNA): TGTGCCAGCAGTTACCCCCAGGGGCGTAACGGTCAGCCCCAGCATTTT. Translation gives CASSYPQGRNGQPQHF.

The chain couples TRBV20-1 to TRBJ1-5; no clear D gene. V was clipped by 6 bases and J by 2 bases, with 11 bases between them. The CDR3 is 13 amino acids. The germline gives CDR1 DFQATT, CDR2 SNEGSKA (reference sequence). Here the CDR3 reads CSAKDGGNQPQHF. CDR3 DNA: TGCAGTGCCAAGGACGGGGGCAATCAGCCCCAGCATTTT.

The chain couples TRBV12-3 or TRBV12-4 to TRBJ1-5; a weak D match, TRBD1 (5 bases). The CDR3 is 17 amino acids. The V end was cut by 3 bases, the J end by 2 bases, with 17 bases between. The CDR3 sequence: CASSLSPGLGGNQPQHF. DNA for the CDR3: TGTGCCAGCAGTTTGTCCCCGGGACTCGGGGGCAATCAGCCCCAGCATTTT.

V usage is TRBV2 and J usage is TRBJ1-1; 7 positions agree with TRBD1. J gave up 7 bases and V 4 bases, and 6 bases lay outside the gene matches. Germline CDR1 SNHLY, CDR2 FYNNEI. The CDR3 sequence is 13 residues long. Here the CDR3 DNA reads TGTGCCAGCAGTGCCCTAGGGGGCAGTGAAGCTTTCTTT. This codes for CASSALGGSEAFF.

This clonotype was observed a few times. The chain has TRBV30 and TRBJ1-4; the D gene is possibly TRBD1 (6 bases). The CDR3 covers 14 residues. In germline, CDR1 is GTSNPN, CDR2 SVGIG (reference sequence). Trimming pared 7 bases from V and 5 bases from J, leaving 17 bases between. The CDR3 sequence: CALQQGHINEKLFF. The CDR3 DNA sequence: TGTGCCTTGCAGCAGGGACACATCAATGAAAAACTGTTTTTT.

The chain links TRBV20-1 to TRBJ1-4; no reliable D call. This CDR3 has 12 amino acids. The germline V gene has CDR1 DFQATT and CDR2 SNEGSKA (reference sequence). Trimming left V 6 bases short and J 3 bases short, with 8 bases between. CDR3 DNA sequence: TGCAGTGCAAGGGCGGCTAATGAAAAACTGTTTTTT. Translation gives CSARAANEKLFF.

This chain uses TRBV7-2 with TRBJ2-3; D gene unclear. Trimming left V 2 bases short and J 9 bases short, with 9 bases between. Germline CDR1 reads SGHTA; CDR2 reads FQGNSA. The CDR3 is made up of 12 amino acids. CDR3 amino acids: CASSLSVDTQYF. The DNA of the CDR3 is TGTGCCAGCAGCTTATCCGTGGACACGCAGTATTTT.

The chain links TRBV18 to TRBJ1-6; a weak D match, TRBD1 (5 bases). Germline loops: CDR1 KGHSH, CDR2 LQKENI. V was cut by 2 bases and J by 10 bases, with 12 bases left in between. CDR3 size: 14 residues. CDR3 in DNA: TGTGCCAGCTCACCAGAGGCAGGGAACTCACCCCTCCACTTT. This codes for CASSPEAGNSPLHF.

This clonotype appeared a single time. The chain couples TRBV2 to TRBJ1-1; D not certain. The CDR3 contains 15 residues. Germline assignment: CDR1 SNHLY and CDR2 FYNNEI. V was trimmed by 1 base and J by 2 bases, leaving 11 bases between them. The CDR3 coding sequence is TGTGCCAGCAGTGAAGGTGTGGCAGTTAACACTGAAGCTTTCTTT. Translating gives CASSEGVAVNTEAFF.

The chain employs TRBV20-1 and TRBJ1-5, with D possibly matching TRBD1 (5 bases). CDR3 size: 16 residues. Deletions cut 0 bases from V and 0 bases from J, with 12 bases between. The germline gives CDR1 DFQATT, CDR2 SNEGSKA (reference sequence). This CDR3 is CSARELRGNSNQPQHF. The CDR3 DNA is TGCAGTGCTAGAGAACTTCGGGGGAATAGCAATCAGCCCCAGCATTTT.

CDR3 DNA sequence: TGCGCCAGCAGCTCGGGACAGCGGAACTACGAGCAGTACTTC. Its translation: CASSSGQRNYEQYF. The V call is TRBV5-1, the J call TRBJ2-7, with 7 nucleotides matching TRBD1. V gave up 3 bases and J gave up 3 bases; unmatched junction bases: 6. Germline V gene data show CDR1 as SGHRS and CDR2 as YFSETQ. The CDR3 sequence is 14 residues long.

V usage is TRBV5-1 and J usage is TRBJ2-7; D perhaps matches TRBD1 (6 bases). V was shortened by 3 bases and J by 1 base, with 11 bases between the two germline ends. CDR3 size: 14 residues. Germline assignment: CDR1 SGHRS and CDR2 YFSETQ. The CDR3 DNA sequence: TGCGCCAGCAGCTCGACGACAGGATCCTACGAGCAGTACTTC. Its protein product is CASSSTTGSYEQYF. Full variable domain (rest looked up from reference TRBV5-1 and TRBJ2-7): KAGVTQTPRYLIKTRGQQVTLSCSPISGHRSVSWYQQTPGQGLQFLFEYFSETQRNKGNFPGRFSGRQFSNSRSEMNVSTLELGDSALYLCASSSTTGSYEQYFGPGTRLTVT.

This clonotype was counted between two and nine times. The chain uses TRBV15 and TRBJ2-1, with TRBD1 identical over 7 bases. This CDR3 comprises 14 residues. In germline, CDR1 is LNHNV, CDR2 YYDKDF (reference sequence). V shed 3 bases and J 3 bases; nucleotides not matched to a gene: 2. DNA for the CDR3: TGTGCCACCAGCAGTGACAGGGTCTACAATGAGCAGTTCTTC. As protein: CATSSDRVYNEQFF. Looking up the rest from reference TRBV15 and TRBJ2-1 gives the full variable domain: DAMVIQNPRYQVTQFGKPVTLSCSQTLNHNVMYWYQQKSSQAPKLLFHYYDKDFNNEADTPDNFQSRRPNTSFCFLDIRSPGLGDTAMYLCATSSDRVYNEQFFGPGTRLTVL.

The chain links TRBV6-2 or TRBV6-3 to TRBJ1-1, with TRBD1 as a possible D gene (5 bases). The CDR3 sequence is 18 residues long. CDR1 is MNHEY and CDR2 is SVGEGT in the germline V gene. Between the trimmed V and J ends, which lost 7 bases and 0 bases, there was a span of 24 bases. CDR3 sequence: CASKHLPRRSGLNTEAFF. CDR3 nucleotides: TGTGCCAGCAAACACCTCCCTCGGAGATCGGGGCTGAACACTGAAGCTTTCTTT.

This chain joins TRBV10-3 and TRBJ2-1; 8 positions agree with TRBD2. The V gene's germline CDR1 is ENHRY and CDR2 SYGVKD. V was clipped by 6 bases and J by 0 bases; unmatched bases: 4. The CDR3 totals 15 residues. CDR3 nucleotide sequence: TGTGCCATCAGCTTTAGCGGGGACTCCTACAATGAGCAGTTCTTC. Its translation: CAISFSGDSYNEQFF.

V and J are TRBV12-3 or TRBV12-4 and TRBJ2-7; TRBD2 matches at 8 bases. This CDR3 has 14 residues. V shed 7 bases and J 5 bases; nucleotides not matched to a gene: 10. CDR3 sequence: CASTRSGSLHEQYF. The CDR3 DNA follows: TGTGCCAGCACCAGGAGCGGGAGTCTCCACGAGCAGTACTTC.

This clonotype has a handful of counts. This chain connects TRBV29-1 to TRBJ2-5, with D tentatively TRBD1 or TRBD2 (5 bases each). Germline-derived CDR1 and CDR2 are SQVTM and ANQGSEA. The CDR3 is made up of 12 amino acids. Trimming cost V 0 bases and J 5 bases, with 7 bases left between them. This CDR3 reads CSVEDRDETQYF. The CDR3 nucleotides read TGCAGCGTTGAAGACAGGGACGAGACCCAGTACTTC. Together with reference TRBV29-1 and TRBJ2-5, the CDR3 gives the full variable domain: SAVISQKPSRDICQRGTSLTIQCQVDSQVTMMFWYRQQPGQSLTLIATANQGSEATYESGFVIDKFPISRPNLTFSTLTVSNMSPEDSSIYLCSVEDRDETQYFGPGTRLLVL.

V gene TRBV4-3 combines with J gene TRBJ1-4; TRBD1 is a possible D gene (5 bases). Between the trimmed V and J ends, which lost 0 bases and 8 bases, there was a span of 22 bases. The CDR3 totals 18 residues. Germline values: CDR1 LGHNA, CDR2 YSLEER. CDR3 sequence: CASSQDLLGRGSGEKLFF. The CDR3 nucleotides are TGCGCCAGCAGCCAAGATTTACTTGGGAGGGGATCAGGCGAAAAACTGTTTTTT.

CDR3 sequence: CASSPPPTGAEKLFF. The CDR3, as DNA: TGTGCCAGCTCACCACCCCCGACAGGGGCTGAAAAACTGTTTTTT. The genes are TRBV18 and TRBJ1-4, with TRBD1 matching 8 bases. Germline V gives CDR1 KGHSH, CDR2 LQKENI. Losses at the gene ends were 0 bases for V and 7 bases for J; bases not matched to a gene: 4. The CDR3 has 15 amino acids.

The CDR3 bases are TGTGCCAGCAGTCGCTCCGGGACCCAATTCTTC. Amino acid sequence: CASSRSGTQFF. The chain links TRBV28 to TRBJ2-1; tentatively, D is TRBD1 or TRBD2 (5 bases each). Trimming stripped 5 bases from V and 16 bases from J, with 15 bases between. Looked up from germline, CDR1 is MDHEN and CDR2 is SYDVKM. The CDR3 totals 11 residues.

The chain carries TRBV15 and TRBJ2-1; TRBD2 matches 7 bases. The CDR3 contains 15 residues. The V segment lost 5 bases and the J segment 5 bases; nucleotides outside the gene matches: 9. Germline V CDR1 and CDR2: LNHNV, YYDKDF (reference sequence). This chain's CDR3 is CATSRRQGGHNEQFF. CDR3 nucleotide sequence: TGTGCCACCAGCCGCCGGCAGGGAGGGCACAATGAGCAGTTCTTC.

The chain carries TRBV4-2 and TRBJ2-7, with D perhaps matching TRBD1 (6 bases). V was pared by 3 bases and J by 3 bases, with 6 bases between. Looked up from germline, CDR1 is LGHNA and CDR2 is YNFKEQ. The CDR3 contains 12 residues. The CDR3 is CASSQTGYEQYF. CDR3 nucleotide sequence: TGTGCCAGCAGCCAGACAGGCTACGAGCAGTACTTC.